This T cell receptor (beta chain) is drawn from a study of CDR3 diversity in severe acne. TCRdb redid the calling of the PCR reads with MiXCR, one entry per CDR3 protein. This table holds about 97,000 distinct CDR3 sequences, 45% to 60% found once. Sequenced sample: blood. The source of this sequence is a male donor with acne.

CDR3 loop: CASSLEGTGAISPLHF. CDR3 DNA: TGTGCCAGCAGCTTAGAAGGGACAGGGGCGATTTCACCCCTCCACTTT. This rearrangement joins TRBV7-3 to TRBJ1-6; the match to TRBD1 covers 10 bases. The V and J ends lost 2 bases and 9 bases, in that order; junction bases with no gene match: 7. The CDR3 totals 16 residues. Per the germline V gene, CDR1 is SGHTA and CDR2 is FQGTGA.